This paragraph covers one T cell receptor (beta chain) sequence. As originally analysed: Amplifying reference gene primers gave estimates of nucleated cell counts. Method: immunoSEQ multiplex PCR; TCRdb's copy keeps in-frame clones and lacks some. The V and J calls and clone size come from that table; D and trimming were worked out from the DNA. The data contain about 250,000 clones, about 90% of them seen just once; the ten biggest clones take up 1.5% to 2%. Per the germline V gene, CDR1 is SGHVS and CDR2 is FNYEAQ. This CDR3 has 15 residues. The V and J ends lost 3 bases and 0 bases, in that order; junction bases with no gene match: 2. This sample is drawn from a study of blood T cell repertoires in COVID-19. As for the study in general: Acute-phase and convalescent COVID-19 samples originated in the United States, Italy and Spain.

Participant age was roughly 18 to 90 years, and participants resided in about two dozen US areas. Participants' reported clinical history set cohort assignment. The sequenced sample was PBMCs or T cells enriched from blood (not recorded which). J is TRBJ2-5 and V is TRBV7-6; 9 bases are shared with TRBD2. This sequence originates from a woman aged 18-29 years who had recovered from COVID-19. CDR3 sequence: CASSLLAGHQETQYF. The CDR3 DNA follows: TGTGCCAGCAGCTTGCTAGCGGGACACCAAGAGACCCAGTACTTC.